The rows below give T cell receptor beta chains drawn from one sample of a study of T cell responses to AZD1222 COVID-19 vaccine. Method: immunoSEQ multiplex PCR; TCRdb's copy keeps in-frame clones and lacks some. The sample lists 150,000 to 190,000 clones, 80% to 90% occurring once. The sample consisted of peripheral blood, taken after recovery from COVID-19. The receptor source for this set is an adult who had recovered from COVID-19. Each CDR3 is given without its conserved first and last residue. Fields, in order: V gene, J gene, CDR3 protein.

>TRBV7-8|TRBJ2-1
ASSFGLQGTNNEQF
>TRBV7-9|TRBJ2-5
ASSPFGETQY
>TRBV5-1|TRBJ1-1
ASSMEEMNTEAF
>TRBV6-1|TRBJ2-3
ASSDGADTQY
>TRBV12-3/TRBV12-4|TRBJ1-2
ASSPGGAEGYT
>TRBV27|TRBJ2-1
ASSSLRQYNEQF
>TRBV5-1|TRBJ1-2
ASSLESGPFNYGYT
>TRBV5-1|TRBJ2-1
ASSPTSGRTYNEQF
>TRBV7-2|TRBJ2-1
ASSFSGGYNEQF
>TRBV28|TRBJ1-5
ASSWSSNQPQH
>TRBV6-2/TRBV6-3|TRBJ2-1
ASSHPFRAGGAYNEQF